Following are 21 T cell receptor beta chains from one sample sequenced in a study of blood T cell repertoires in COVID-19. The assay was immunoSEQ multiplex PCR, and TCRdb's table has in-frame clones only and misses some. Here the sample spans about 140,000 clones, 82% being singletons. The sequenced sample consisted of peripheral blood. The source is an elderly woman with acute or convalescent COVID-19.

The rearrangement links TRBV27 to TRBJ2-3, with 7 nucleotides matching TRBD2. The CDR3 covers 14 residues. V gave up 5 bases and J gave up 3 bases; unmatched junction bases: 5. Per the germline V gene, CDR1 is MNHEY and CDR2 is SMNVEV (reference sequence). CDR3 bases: TGTGCCAGCAGTACCCGGACTAGTACAGATACGCAGTATTTT. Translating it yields CASSTRTSTDTQYF.

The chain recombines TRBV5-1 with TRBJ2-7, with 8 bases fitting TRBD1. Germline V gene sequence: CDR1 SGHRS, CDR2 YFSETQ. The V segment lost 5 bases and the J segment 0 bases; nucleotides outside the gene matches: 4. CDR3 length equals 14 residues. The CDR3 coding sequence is TGCGCCAGCAGTCAACAGGGGGTCTCCTACGAGCAGTACTTC. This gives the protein CASSQQGVSYEQYF.

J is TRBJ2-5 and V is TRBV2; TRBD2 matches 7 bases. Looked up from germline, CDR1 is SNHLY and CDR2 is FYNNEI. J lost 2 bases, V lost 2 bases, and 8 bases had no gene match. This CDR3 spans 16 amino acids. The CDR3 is CASSEPGGLRQETQYF. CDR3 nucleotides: TGTGCCAGCAGTGAACCGGGGGGTTTAAGGCAAGAGACCCAGTACTTC. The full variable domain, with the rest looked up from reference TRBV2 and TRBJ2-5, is EPEVTQTPSHQVTQMGQEVILRCVPISNHLYFYWYRQILGQKVEFLVSFYNNEISEKSEIFDDQFSVERPDGSNFTLKIRSTKLEDSAMYFCASSEPGGLRQETQYFGPGTRLLVL.

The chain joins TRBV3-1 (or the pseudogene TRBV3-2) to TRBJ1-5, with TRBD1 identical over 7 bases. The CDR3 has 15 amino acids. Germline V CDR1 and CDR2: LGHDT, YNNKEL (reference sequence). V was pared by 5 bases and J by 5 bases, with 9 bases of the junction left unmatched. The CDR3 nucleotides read TGTGCCAGCAGCGAAAAACAGGGGACGCATCAGCCCCAGCATTTT. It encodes CASSEKQGTHQPQHF.

This CDR3 reads CATSGTGIYEQYF. The CDR3 DNA sequence: TGTGCCACCTCCGGTACAGGGATCTACGAGCAGTACTTC. The chain recombines TRBV12-3 or TRBV12-4 with TRBJ2-7; perhaps TRBD1 as D (6 bases). V lost 10 bases, J lost 3 bases, and 16 bases lay in between. The CDR3 consists of 13 residues.

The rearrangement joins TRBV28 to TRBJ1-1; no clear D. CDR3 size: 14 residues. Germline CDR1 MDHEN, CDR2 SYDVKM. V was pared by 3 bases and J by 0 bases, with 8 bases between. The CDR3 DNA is TGTGCCAGCAGTTTTTGGGCCATGAACACTGAAGCTTTCTTT. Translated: CASSFWAMNTEAFF. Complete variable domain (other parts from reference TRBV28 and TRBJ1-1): DVKVTQSSRYLVKRTGEKVFLECVQDMDHENMFWYRQDPGLGLRLIYFSYDVKMKEKGDIPEGYSVSREKKERFSLILESASTNQTSMYLCASSFWAMNTEAFFGQGTRLTVV.

The CDR3 sequence is CASSQGQPRSNYGYTF. The CDR3 DNA reads TGTGCCAGCAGTCAGGGACAGCCGAGATCCAACTATGGCTACACCTTC. The chain is built from TRBV28 and TRBJ1-2, with 7 bases matching TRBD1. Trimming removed 5 bases from V and 2 bases from J; junction bases left unmatched: 11. Per the germline V gene, CDR1 is MDHEN and CDR2 is SYDVKM. This CDR3 has 16 amino acids.

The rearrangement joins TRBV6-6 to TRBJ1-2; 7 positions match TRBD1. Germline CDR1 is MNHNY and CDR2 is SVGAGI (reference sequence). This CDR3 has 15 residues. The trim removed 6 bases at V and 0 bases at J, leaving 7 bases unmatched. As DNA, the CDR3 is TGTGCCAGCAGGGACTCGGGACAGTCTAACTATGGCTACACCTTC. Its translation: CASRDSGQSNYGYTF.

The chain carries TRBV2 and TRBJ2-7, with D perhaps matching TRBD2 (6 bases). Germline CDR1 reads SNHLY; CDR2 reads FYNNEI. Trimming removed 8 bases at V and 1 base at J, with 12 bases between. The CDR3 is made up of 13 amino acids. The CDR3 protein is CASRWGESYEQYF. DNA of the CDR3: TGTGCCAGCCGGTGGGGGGAATCCTACGAGCAGTACTTC.

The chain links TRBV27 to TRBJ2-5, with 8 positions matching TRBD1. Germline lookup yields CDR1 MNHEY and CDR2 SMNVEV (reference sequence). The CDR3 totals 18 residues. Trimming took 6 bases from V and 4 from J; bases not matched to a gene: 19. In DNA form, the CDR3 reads TGTGCCAGCAGCCCACTCGCCGGGACAGGATTTTGGCGAGAGACCCAGTACTTC. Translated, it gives CASSPLAGTGFWRETQYF.

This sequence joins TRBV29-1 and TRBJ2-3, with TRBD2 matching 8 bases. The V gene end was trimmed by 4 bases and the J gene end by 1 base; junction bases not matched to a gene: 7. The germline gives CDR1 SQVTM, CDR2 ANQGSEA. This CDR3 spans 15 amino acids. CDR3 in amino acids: CSVVSLRGGTDTQYF. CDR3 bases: TGCAGCGTTGTATCATTGCGGGGGGGCACAGATACGCAGTATTTT.

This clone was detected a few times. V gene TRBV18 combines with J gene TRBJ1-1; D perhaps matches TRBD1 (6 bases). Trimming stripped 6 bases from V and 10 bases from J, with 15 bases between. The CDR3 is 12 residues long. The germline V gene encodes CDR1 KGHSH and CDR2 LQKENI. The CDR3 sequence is CASSLRGGGAFF. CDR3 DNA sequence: TGTGCCAGCTCCCTCAGGGGAGGGGGAGCTTTCTTT.

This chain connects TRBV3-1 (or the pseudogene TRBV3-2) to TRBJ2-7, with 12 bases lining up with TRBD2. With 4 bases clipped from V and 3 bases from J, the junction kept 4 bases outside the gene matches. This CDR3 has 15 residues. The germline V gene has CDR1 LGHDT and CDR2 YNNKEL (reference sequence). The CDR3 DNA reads TGTGCCAGCAGCCTCAGACTAGCGGGAGTCTACGAGCAGTACTTC. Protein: CASSLRLAGVYEQYF.

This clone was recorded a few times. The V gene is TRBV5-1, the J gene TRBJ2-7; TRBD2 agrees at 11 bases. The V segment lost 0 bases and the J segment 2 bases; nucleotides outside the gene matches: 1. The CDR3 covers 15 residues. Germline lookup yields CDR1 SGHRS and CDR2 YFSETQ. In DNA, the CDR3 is TGCGCCAGCAGCTTGGCACTAGCGGGGGCCTACGAGCAGTACTTC. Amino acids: CASSLALAGAYEQYF.

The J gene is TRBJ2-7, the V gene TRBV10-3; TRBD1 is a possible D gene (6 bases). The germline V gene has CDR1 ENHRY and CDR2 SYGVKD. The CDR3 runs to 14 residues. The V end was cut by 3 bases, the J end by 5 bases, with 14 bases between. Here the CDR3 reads CAISDEGVRDEQYF. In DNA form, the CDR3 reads TGTGCCATCAGTGATGAGGGGGTCAGGGACGAGCAGTACTTC.

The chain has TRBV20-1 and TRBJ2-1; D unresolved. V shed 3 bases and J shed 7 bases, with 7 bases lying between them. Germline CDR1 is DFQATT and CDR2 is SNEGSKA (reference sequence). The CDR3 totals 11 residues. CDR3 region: CSASEVNEQFF. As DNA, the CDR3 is TGCAGTGCTAGCGAGGTAAATGAGCAGTTCTTC.

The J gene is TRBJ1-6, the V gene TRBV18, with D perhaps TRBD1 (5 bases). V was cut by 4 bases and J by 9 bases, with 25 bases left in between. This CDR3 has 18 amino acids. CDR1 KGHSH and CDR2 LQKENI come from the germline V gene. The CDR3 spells CASSLLPILGGSGSPLHF. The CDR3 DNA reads TGTGCCAGCTCACTGCTACCCATTCTCGGGGGGTCGGGTTCACCCCTCCACTTT.

The CDR3 nucleotides read TGTGCCAGCAGCTTAGGCATACCGGGGAACACTGAAGCTTTCTTT. This translates into CASSLGIPGNTEAFF. The rearrangement uses TRBV7-3 and TRBJ1-1, with D uncertain. Trimming left V 2 bases short and J 1 base short, with 11 bases between. This CDR3 has 15 residues. The germline V gene has CDR1 SGHTA and CDR2 FQGTGA.

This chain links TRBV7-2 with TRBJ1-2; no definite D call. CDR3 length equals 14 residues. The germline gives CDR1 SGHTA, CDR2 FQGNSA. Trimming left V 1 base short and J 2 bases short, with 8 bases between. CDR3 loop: CASSLGWQNYGYTF. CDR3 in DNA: TGTGCCAGCAGCTTAGGTTGGCAGAACTATGGCTACACCTTC.

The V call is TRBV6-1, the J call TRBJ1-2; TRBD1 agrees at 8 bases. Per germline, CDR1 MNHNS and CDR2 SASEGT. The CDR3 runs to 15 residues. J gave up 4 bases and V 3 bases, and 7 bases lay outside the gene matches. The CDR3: CASSDRTGIGYGYTF. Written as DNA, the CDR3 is TGTGCCAGCAGTGACCGGACAGGGATTGGCTATGGCTACACCTTC.

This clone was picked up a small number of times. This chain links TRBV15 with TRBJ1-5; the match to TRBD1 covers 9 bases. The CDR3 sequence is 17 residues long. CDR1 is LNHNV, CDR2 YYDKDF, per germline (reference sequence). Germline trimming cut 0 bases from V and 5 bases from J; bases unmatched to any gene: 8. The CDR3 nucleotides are TGTGCCACCAGCAGAGATGGTTTGGGACAGGGCTATCAGCCCCAGCATTTT. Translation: CATSRDGLGQGYQPQHF.